This T cell receptor beta chain was identified in a study of OX40 agonist ivuxolimab in advanced cancers. Autoimmune disease history or systemic immunosuppression disqualified patients. Germline V gene data show CDR1 as SGHRS and CDR2 as YFSETQ. Trimming took off 3 bases at V and 4 bases at J, with 13 bases between the two ends. This CDR3 is built from 14 residues. This clone was found a few times. The table came from immunoSEQ multiplex PCR; TCRdb's copy has only in-frame clones and leaves some out. The table records about 35,000 clones, nearly 80% of them present only once. This TCR was sampled from an adult with an advanced solid tumor such as melanoma, head and neck, liver or kidney cancer. This chain uses TRBV5-1 with TRBJ2-5; D may correspond to TRBD1 or TRBD2 (5 bases each). Specimen: CD4+ or CD8+ T cells sorted from blood, collected in a trial of the OX40 agonist ivuxolimab. The CDR3 sequence is CASSSGTDRETQYF. The CDR3 bases are TGCGCCAGCAGCTCAGGGACCGACCGAGAGACCCAGTACTTC.